This TCR beta chain emerged from a study of STAT5B mutations in CD4+ large granular lymphocyte leukemia. Data came from immunoSEQ multiplex PCR; TCRdb stores just in-frame clones and leaves some out. The sample records more than 25,000 clones, around 80% being singletons. This clone appeared a few times. The junction does not match germline at one end; this may be a read error. The germline V gene encodes CDR1 GTSNPN and CDR2 SVGIG (reference sequence). CDR3 length: 13 amino acids. The chain carries TRBV30 and TRBJ1-2, with D tentatively TRBD1 (5 bases). Sequencing used CD4+ T cells from blood buffy coats. This TCR was recovered from a human donor in good health. CDR3 sequence reads: CTWSVQGAYGYTF. DNA for the CDR3: TGTACCTGGAGTGTACAAGGGGCCTATGGCTACACCTTC.